This T cell receptor beta chain stems from a study of identical twins. Germline V gene sequence: CDR1 ENHRY, CDR2 SYGVKD. The CDR3 extends over 16 amino acids. The junction had 7 bases not matched to a gene; V was cut back by 2 bases and J by 2 bases. Template switching added a universal primer site, and cDNA bore unique molecular identifiers. TCRdb reprocessed the 5' RACE reads via MiXCR and lists one record per CDR3 protein. The table shows around 240,000 distinct CDR3 sequences, with approximately 10% occurring only once. This clonotype was recorded at least ten times. V is TRBV10-3 and J is TRBJ2-3, with 7 bases that match TRBD2. This TCR was recovered from a man aged 50-60 years in good health. Sequencing was carried out using memory T cells sorted from blood. The CDR3 loop reads CAISEEPSGTTDTQYF. In nucleotides, the CDR3 is TGTGCCATCAGTGAGGAACCTAGCGGAACCACAGATACGCAGTATTTT.